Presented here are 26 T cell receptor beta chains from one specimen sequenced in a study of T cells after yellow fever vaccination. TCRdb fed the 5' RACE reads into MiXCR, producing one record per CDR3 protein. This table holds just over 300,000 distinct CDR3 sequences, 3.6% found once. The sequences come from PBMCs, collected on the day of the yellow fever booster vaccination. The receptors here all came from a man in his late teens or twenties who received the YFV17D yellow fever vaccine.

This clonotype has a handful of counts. Here the CDR3 reads CASSLWQGSGYTF. CDR3 nucleotide sequence: TGTGCCAGCAGTTTATGGCAGGGCAGTGGCTACACCTTC. The chain carries TRBV27 and TRBJ1-2, with D possibly being TRBD1 (5 bases). CDR3 size: 13 residues. Per the germline V gene, CDR1 is MNHEY and CDR2 is SMNVEV (reference sequence). The V gene lost 1 base and the J gene lost 7 bases, with 10 bases spanning the gap.

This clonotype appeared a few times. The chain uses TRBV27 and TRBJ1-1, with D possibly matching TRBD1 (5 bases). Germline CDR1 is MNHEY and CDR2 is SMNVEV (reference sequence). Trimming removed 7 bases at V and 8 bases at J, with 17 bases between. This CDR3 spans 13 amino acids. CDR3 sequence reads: CASTIRWGGEAFF. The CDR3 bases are TGTGCCAGCACCATCCGATGGGGGGGAGAAGCTTTCTTT.

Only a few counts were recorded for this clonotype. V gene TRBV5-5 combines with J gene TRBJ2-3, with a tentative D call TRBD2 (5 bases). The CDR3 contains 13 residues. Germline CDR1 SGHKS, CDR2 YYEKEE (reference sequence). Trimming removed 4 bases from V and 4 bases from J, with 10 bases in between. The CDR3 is CASSAGWADTQYF. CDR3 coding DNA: TGTGCCAGCAGCGCGGGTTGGGCAGATACGCAGTATTTT. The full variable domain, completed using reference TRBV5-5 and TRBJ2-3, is DAGVTQSPTHLIKTRGQQVTLRCSPISGHKSVSWYQQVLGQGPQFIFQYYEKEERGRGNFPDRFSARQFPNYSSELNVNALLLGDSALYLCASSAGWADTQYFGPGTRLTVL.

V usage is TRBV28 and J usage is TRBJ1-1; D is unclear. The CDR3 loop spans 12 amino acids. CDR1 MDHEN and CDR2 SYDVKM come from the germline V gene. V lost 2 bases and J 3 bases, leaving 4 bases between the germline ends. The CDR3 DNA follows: TGTGCCAGCAGTTTACAGCACACTGAAGCTTTCTTT. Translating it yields CASSLQHTEAFF. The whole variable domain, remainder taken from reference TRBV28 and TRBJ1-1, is DVKVTQSSRYLVKRTGEKVFLECVQDMDHENMFWYRQDPGLGLRLIYFSYDVKMKEKGDIPEGYSVSREKKERFSLILESASTNQTSMYLCASSLQHTEAFFGQGTRLTVV.

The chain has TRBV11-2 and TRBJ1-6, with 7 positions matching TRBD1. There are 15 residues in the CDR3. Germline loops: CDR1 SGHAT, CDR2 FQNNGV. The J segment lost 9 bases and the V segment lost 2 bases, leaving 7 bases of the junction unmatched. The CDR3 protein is CASSLNRDRLSPLHF. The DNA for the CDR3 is TGTGCCAGCAGCTTAAACCGGGACAGACTTTCACCCCTCCACTTT.

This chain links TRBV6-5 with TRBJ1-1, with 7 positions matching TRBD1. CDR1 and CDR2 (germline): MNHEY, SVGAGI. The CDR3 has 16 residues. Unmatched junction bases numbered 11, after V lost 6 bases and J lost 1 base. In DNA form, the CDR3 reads TGTGCCAGCAGCCTACGACCGGGACAGAGGAACACTGAAGCTTTCTTT. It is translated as CASSLRPGQRNTEAFF.

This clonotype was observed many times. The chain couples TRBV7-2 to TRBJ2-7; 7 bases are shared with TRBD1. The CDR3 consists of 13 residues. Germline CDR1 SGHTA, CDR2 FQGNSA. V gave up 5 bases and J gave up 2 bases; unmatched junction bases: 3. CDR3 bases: TGTGCCAGCAGCCTGACAGGGCCCTACGAGCAGTACTTC. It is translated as CASSLTGPYEQYF.

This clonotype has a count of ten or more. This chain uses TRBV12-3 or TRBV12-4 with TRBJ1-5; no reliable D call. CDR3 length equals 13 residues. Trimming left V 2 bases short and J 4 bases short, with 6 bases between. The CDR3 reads CASSLQINQPQHF. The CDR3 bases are TGTGCCAGCAGTTTACAGATAAATCAGCCCCAGCATTTT.

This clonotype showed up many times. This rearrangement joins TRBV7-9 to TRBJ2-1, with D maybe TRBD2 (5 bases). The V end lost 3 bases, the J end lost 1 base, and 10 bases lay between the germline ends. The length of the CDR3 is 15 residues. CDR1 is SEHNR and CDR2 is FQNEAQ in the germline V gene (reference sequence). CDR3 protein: CASSFRGSSYNEQFF. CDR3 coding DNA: TGTGCCAGCAGCTTCCGGGGATCATCCTACAATGAGCAGTTCTTC.

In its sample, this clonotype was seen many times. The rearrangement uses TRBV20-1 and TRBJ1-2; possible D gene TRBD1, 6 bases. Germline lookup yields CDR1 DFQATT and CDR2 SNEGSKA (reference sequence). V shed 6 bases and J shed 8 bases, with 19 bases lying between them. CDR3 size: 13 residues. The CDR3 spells CSADYRESRGYTF. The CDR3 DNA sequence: TGCAGTGCAGACTACAGGGAGTCGCGAGGCTACACCTTC.

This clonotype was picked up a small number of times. In DNA, the CDR3 is TGTGCCAGCTCACCACGCACAGGGGGCGAAAACGAGCAGTACTTC. Its translation: CASSPRTGGENEQYF. This chain joins TRBV18 and TRBJ2-7; 9 bases align to TRBD1. V shed 1 base and J 5 bases; nucleotides not matched to a gene: 6. There are 15 residues in the CDR3. Germline lookup yields CDR1 KGHSH and CDR2 LQKENI.

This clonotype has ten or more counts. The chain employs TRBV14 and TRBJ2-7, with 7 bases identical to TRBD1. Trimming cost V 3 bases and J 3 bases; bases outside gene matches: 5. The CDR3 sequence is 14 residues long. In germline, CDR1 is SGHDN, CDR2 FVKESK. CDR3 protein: CASSQWQGVYEQYF. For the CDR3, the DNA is TGTGCCAGCAGCCAGTGGCAGGGGGTCTACGAGCAGTACTTC.

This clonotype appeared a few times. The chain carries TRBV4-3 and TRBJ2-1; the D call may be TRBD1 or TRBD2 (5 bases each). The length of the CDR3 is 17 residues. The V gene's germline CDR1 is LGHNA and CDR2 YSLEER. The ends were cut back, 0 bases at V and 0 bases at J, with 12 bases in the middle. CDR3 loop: CASSQDRGDSSYNEQFF. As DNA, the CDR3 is TGCGCCAGCAGCCAAGATCGAGGGGATAGCTCCTACAATGAGCAGTTCTTC.

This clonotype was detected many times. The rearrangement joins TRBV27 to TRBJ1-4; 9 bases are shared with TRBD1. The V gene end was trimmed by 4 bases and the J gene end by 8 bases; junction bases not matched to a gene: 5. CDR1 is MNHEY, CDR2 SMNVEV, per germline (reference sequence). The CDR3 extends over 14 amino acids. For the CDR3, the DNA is TGTGCCAGCAGTTCGGACAGGGGTTCGGAAAAACTGTTTTTT. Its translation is CASSSDRGSEKLFF.

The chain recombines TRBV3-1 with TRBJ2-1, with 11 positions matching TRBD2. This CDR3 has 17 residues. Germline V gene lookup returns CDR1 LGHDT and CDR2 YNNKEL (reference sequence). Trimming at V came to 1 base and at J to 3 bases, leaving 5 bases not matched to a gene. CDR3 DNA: TGTGCCAGCAGCCAAGGGCTAGCGGGGGGAAACTACAATGAGCAGTTCTTC. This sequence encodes CASSQGLAGGNYNEQFF.

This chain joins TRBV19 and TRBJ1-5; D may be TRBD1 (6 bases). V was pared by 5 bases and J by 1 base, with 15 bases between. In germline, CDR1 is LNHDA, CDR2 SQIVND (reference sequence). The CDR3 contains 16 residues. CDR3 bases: TGTGCCAGTAGTGTCCGGACAGTTAGCAGCAATCAGCCCCAGCATTTT. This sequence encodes CASSVRTVSSNQPQHF.

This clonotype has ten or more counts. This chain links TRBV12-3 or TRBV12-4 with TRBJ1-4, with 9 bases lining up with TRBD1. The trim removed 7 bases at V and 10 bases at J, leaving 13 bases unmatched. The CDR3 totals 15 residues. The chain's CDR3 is CASTSGTGRFGKLFF. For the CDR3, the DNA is TGTGCCAGCACTTCCGGGACAGGGCGGTTTGGAAAACTGTTTTTT.

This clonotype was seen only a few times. DNA for the CDR3: TGTGCCAGCAGTTCCACATTGGGCGAGCAGCCCCAGCATTTT. The encoded protein is CASSSTLGEQPQHF. The chain links TRBV6-6 to TRBJ1-5; no definite D call. This CDR3 region has 14 residues. CDR1 is MNHNY and CDR2 is SVGAGI in the germline V gene (reference sequence). Between the trimmed V and J ends, which lost 4 bases and 7 bases, there was a span of 14 bases.

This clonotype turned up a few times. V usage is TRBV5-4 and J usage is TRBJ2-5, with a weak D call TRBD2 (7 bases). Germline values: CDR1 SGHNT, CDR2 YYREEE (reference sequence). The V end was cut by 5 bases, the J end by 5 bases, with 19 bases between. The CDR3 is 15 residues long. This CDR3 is CASRFLGGGLETQYF. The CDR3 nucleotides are TGTGCCAGCAGATTCCTTGGGGGGGGCCTGGAGACCCAGTACTTC.

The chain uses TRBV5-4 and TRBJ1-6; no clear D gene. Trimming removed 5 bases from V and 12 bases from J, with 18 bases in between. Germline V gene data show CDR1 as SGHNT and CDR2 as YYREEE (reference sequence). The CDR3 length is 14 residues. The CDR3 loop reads CASSLDLLGGPLHF. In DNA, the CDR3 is TGTGCCAGCAGTCTGGACTTATTGGGTGGACCCCTCCACTTT.

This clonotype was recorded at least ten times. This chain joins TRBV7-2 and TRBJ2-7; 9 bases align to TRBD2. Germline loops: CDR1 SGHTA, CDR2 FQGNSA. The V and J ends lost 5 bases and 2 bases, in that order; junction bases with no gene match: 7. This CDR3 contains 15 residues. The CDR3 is CASSPTGTSTYEQYF. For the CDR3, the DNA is TGTGCCAGCAGCCCCACCGGGACTAGCACCTACGAGCAGTACTTC.

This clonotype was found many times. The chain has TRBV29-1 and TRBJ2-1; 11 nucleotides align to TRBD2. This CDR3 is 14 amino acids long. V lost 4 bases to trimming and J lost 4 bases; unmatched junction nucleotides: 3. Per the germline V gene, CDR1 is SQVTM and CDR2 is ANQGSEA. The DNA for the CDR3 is TGCAGCGTTGTAGCGGGGGGGGGTTACAATGAGCAGTTCTTC. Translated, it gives CSVVAGGGYNEQFF.

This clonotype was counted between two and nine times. The CDR3 bases are TGTGCCAGCAAGTGGGGACAGGGGGTCGGTGAGCAGTTCTTC. This encodes CASKWGQGVGEQFF. This chain uses TRBV28 with TRBJ2-1; 11 bases match TRBD1. The junction had 8 bases not matched to a gene; V was cut back by 7 bases and J by 9 bases. This CDR3 contains 14 residues. The germline gives CDR1 MDHEN, CDR2 SYDVKM. Supplemented by reference TRBV28 and TRBJ2-1, the full variable domain reads DVKVTQSSRYLVKRTGEKVFLECVQDMDHENMFWYRQDPGLGLRLIYFSYDVKMKEKGDIPEGYSVSREKKERFSLILESASTNQTSMYLCASKWGQGVGEQFFGPGTRLTVL.

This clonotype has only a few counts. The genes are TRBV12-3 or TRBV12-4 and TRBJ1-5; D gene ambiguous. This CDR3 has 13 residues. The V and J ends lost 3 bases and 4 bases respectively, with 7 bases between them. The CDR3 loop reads CASSFWGNQPQHF. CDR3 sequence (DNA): TGTGCCAGCAGTTTTTGGGGAAATCAGCCCCAGCATTTT.

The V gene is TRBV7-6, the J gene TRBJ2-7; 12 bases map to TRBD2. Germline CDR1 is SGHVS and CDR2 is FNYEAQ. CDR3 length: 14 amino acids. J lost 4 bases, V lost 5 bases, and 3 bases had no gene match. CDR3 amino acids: CASSPGLAGYEQYV. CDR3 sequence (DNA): TGTGCCAGCAGCCCGGGACTAGCGGGTTACGAGCAGTACGTC.

Here the CDR3 reads CASSVQGSTNEKLFF. Here the CDR3 DNA reads TGTGCCAGCAGCGTCCAGGGTTCGACTAATGAAAAACTGTTTTTT. The chain uses TRBV7-9 and TRBJ1-4; a possible D gene is TRBD1 (5 bases). CDR1 is SEHNR, CDR2 FQNEAQ, per germline (reference sequence). Deletions cut 5 bases from V and 2 bases from J, with 12 bases between. This CDR3 contains 15 residues.